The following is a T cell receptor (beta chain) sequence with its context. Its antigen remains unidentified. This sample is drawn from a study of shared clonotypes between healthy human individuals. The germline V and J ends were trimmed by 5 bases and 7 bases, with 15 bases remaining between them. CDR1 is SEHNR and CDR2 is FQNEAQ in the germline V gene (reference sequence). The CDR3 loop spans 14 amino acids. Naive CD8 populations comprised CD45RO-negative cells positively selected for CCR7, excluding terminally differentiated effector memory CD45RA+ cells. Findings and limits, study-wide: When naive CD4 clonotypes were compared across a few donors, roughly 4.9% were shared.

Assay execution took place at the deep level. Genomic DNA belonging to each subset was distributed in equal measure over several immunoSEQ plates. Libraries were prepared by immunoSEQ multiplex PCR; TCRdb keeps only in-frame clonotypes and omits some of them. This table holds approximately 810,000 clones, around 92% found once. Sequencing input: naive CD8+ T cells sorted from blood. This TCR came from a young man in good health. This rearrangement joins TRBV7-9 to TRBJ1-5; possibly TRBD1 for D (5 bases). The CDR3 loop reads CASSVGGTGQPQHF. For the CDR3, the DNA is TGTGCCAGCAGCGTTGGGGGGACCGGACAGCCCCAGCATTTT.